A selection of T cell receptor beta chains follows, all from one sample in a study of OX40 agonist ivuxolimab in advanced cancers. Only in-frame clones appear in the TCRdb table, and some are missing; sequencing was by immunoSEQ multiplex PCR. The table has more than 60,000 clones, 85% seen once; the top ten hold under 4.5%. The specimen was CD4+ or CD8+ T cells sorted from blood, collected in a trial of the OX40 agonist ivuxolimab. These receptors came from an adult with an advanced solid tumor such as melanoma, head and neck, liver or kidney cancer. CDR3s include the opening cysteine and the closing phenylalanine or tryptophan. The order of the fields is J gene, V gene, clone size, D gene, CDR3 DNA, CDR3 protein. D genes are given only for firm matches. Size values are once, few and many counts, or a class for expanded clones, and some rows have none.

>TRBJ2-1|TRBV11-3|NA|NA
TGTGCCAGCAGTATTAGGGCGAACAATGAGCAGTTCTTC
CASSIRANNEQFF
>TRBJ2-7|TRBV6-6|NA|TRBD1
TGTGCCAGCAGTAGCCGGGACAGGGGAGACTACGAGCAGTACTTC
CASSSRDRGDYEQYF
>TRBJ2-2|TRBV29-1|NA|NA
TGCAGCGTTGCAGGGAACACCGGGGAGCTGTTTTTT
CSVAGNTGELFF
>TRBJ2-3|TRBV10-1|NA|TRBD1
TGCGCCAGCAGTCCGACAGGGGGGTCGGATAGCACAGATACGCAGTATTTT
CASSPTGGSDSTDTQYF
>TRBJ2-1|TRBV18|NA|TRBD1
TGTGCCAGCTCACCACCGGACAGGAATTACAATGAGCAGTTCTTC
CASSPPDRNYNEQFF
>TRBJ2-3|TRBV18|few|TRBD2
TGTGCCAGCTCACCGAGCGGGGGGACGGCAGATACGCAGTATTTT
CASSPSGGTADTQYF
>TRBJ2-3|TRBV6-1|NA|NA
TGTGCCAGCAGCGACGGACAAGCTGGCACAGATACGCAGTATTTT
CASSDGQAGTDTQYF
>TRBJ2-2|TRBV14|NA|TRBD2
TGTGCCAGCAGCCAATTCCTAGCGGGGGGTACGAACACCGGGGAGCTGTTTTTT
CASSQFLAGGTNTGELFF
>TRBJ2-1|TRBV7-9|NA|TRBD2
TGTGCCAGCTGTCTCGGGGGGAGCTCCTACAATGAGCAGTTCTTC
CASCLGGSSYNEQFF
>TRBJ2-5|TRBV5-1|NA|TRBD2
TGCGCCAGCAGCGACTTAGCGGGAGAAGAGACCCAGTACTTC
CASSDLAGEETQYF
>TRBJ1-1|TRBV25-1|NA|NA
TGTGCCAGCAGCGAACGAAATGAAGCTTTCTTT
CASSERNEAFF
>TRBJ1-4|TRBV29-1|NA|NA
TGCAGCGTTGTGGCTAATGAAAAACTGTTTTTT
CSVVANEKLFF
>TRBJ2-3|TRBV9|once|NA
TGTGCCAGCAGCGGGGCCGGACAGCCCACAGATACGCAGTATTTT
CASSGAGQPTDTQYF
>TRBJ2-1|TRBV28|NA|TRBD2
TGTGCCAGCGGTAGCGGGGGCCTCTCCTACAATGAGCAGTTCTTC
CASGSGGLSYNEQFF
>TRBJ2-3|TRBV27|NA|NA
TGTGCCAGCAGTCTAACGCCGGGGGATGGGGGTACGCAGTATTTT
CASSLTPGDGGTQYF
>TRBJ2-6|TRBV4-1|few|NA
TGCGCCAGCAGCCCGTTCGACAGGTCTGGGGCCAACGTCCTGACTTTC
CASSPFDRSGANVLTF
>TRBJ2-1|TRBV11-2|NA|NA
TGTGCCAGCAGTGAGACAGGTCGATATCATGAGCAGTTCTTC
CASSETGRYHEQFF
>TRBJ2-3|TRBV28|few|NA
TGTGCCAGCAGTTTATTCACGGGGACAGATACGCAGTATTTT
CASSLFTGTDTQYF
>TRBJ1-1|TRBV7-8|NA|TRBD1
TGTGCCAGCAGCCCTTCGAGGCGGGACAGGGGGCCAAGTTCTTTATGGACTGAAGCTTTCTTT
CASSPSRRDRGPSSLWTEAFF
>TRBJ2-4|TRBV7-8|once|NA
TGTGCCAGCAGCTACCGAGGAGACACGGACATTCAGTACTTC
CASSYRGDTDIQYF
>TRBJ1-4|TRBV4-1|NA|NA
TGCGCCAGCAGCCCGACAGTGCCAACTAATGAAAAACTGTTTTTT
CASSPTVPTNEKLFF
>TRBJ2-1|TRBV7-3|NA|NA
TGTGCCAGCAGCGAAACAGGACAGTCCTACAATGAGCAGTTCTTC
CASSETGQSYNEQFF
>TRBJ2-1|TRBV5-1|NA|NA
TGCGCCAGCCGCCCGACAGCAAGTAACAATGAGCAGTTCTTC
CASRPTASNNEQFF
>TRBJ2-1|TRBV9|few|TRBD2
TGTGCCAGCAGCGCGGGACTAGCGGGGGTGAATGAGCAGTTCTTC
CASSAGLAGVNEQFF
>TRBJ1-4|TRBV6-1|NA|TRBD1
TGTGCCAGCAGAAGGACAGGGGCCTATGAAAAACTGTTTTTT
CASRRTGAYEKLFF
>TRBJ2-7|TRBV9|NA|TRBD1
TGTGCCAGCAGCGTCGGCGGACAGGGATCCTACGAGCAGTACTTC
CASSVGGQGSYEQYF
>TRBJ1-1|TRBV7-6|NA|NA
TGTGCCAGCAGCTTAGCGCGGCTGAACACTGAAGCTTTCTTT
CASSLARLNTEAFF
>TRBJ1-5|TRBV6-4|NA|NA
TGTGCCAGCAGTGGAAGGGTTCAGCCCCAGCATTTT
CASSGRVQPQHF
>TRBJ2-7|TRBV28|NA|NA
TGTGCCAGCAGGCAGGGTCCCTACGAGCAGTACTTC
CASRQGPYEQYF
>TRBJ2-7|TRBV7-9|few|NA
TGTGCCAGCAGCTTGCGCGGCTACGAGCAGTACTTC
CASSLRGYEQYF
>TRBJ2-2|TRBV14|NA|TRBD2
TGTGCCAGCAGCCAAGTACCCCCTTACGGGACTAGTATCCGCTCCAGGACCGGGGAGCTGTTTTTT
CASSQVPPYGTSIRSRTGELFF
>TRBJ2-5|TRBV7-6|few|NA
TGTGCCAGCAGTTATTTGCGGGGAGGGGGCCAAGAGACCCAGTACTTC
CASSYLRGGGQETQYF
>TRBJ2-2|TRBV10-3|NA|NA
TGTGCCATCAATCGGGACAACACCGGGGAGCTGTTTTTT
CAINRDNTGELFF
>TRBJ2-5|TRBV7-7|once|TRBD2
TGTGCTAGCAGCCCCGGAGTAGCGGGAGGGCAAGAGACCCAGTACTTC
CASSPGVAGGQETQYF
>TRBJ2-2|TRBV7-9|NA|NA
TGTGCCAGCAGCTTATCTGCCGGGGAGCTGTTTTTT
CASSLSAGELFF
>TRBJ1-5|TRBV29-1|few|NA
TGCAGCGTCGCGGACGGGTTTTTAGGCAATCAGCCCCAGCATTTT
CSVADGFLGNQPQHF
>TRBJ1-6|TRBV21-1|NA|NA
TGTGCCAGAACCGGGATCGGGAATTCACCCCTCCACTTT
CARTGIGNSPLHF
>TRBJ2-5|TRBV5-1|NA|NA
TGCGCCAGCAGCTTCGGGACCGCCCAAGAGACCCAGTACTTC
CASSFGTAQETQYF
>TRBJ1-2|TRBV9|NA|NA
TGTGCCAGCAGCGTAGATCAGGGCTATGGCTACACCTTC
CASSVDQGYGYTF
>TRBJ2-3|TRBV18|NA|NA
TGTGCCAGCTCACCTGTGACAGGTGGGGGAGATACGCAGTATTTT
CASSPVTGGGDTQYF
>TRBJ2-5|TRBV7-6|NA|NA
TGTGCCAGTAGCTTAGGACGTTCGGAGACCCAGTACTTC
CASSLGRSETQYF
>TRBJ2-1|TRBV10-3|NA|TRBD2
TGTGCCATCAGTGTTAGCGGGGGGGCGAATGAGCAGTTCTTC
CAISVSGGANEQFF
>TRBJ2-3|TRBV5-1|NA|TRBD1
TGCGCCAGCAGCTTGGACAGGGGTACAGATACGCAGTATTTT
CASSLDRGTDTQYF
>TRBJ1-2|TRBV10-3|NA|TRBD1
TGTGCCATCACTCCAACCGGGACAGGGGCGGGCTATGGCTACACCTTC
CAITPTGTGAGYGYTF
>TRBJ1-6|TRBV11-1|NA|NA
TGTGCCAGCAGCCCCGAGGGGCGGGATTCACCCCTCCACTTT
CASSPEGRDSPLHF
>TRBJ1-4|TRBV28|NA|TRBD1
TGTGCCAGCAGCACGACAGGGTCTAATGAAAAACTGTTTTTT
CASSTTGSNEKLFF
>TRBJ2-2|TRBV27|NA|TRBD2
TGTGCCAGCAGTTTCCAGTCCCCGGGACTAGCGGGAGGGCCCACCGGGGAGCTGTTTTTT
CASSFQSPGLAGGPTGELFF
>TRBJ2-7|TRBV27|NA|NA
TGTGCCAGCAGTTTATCCGGCAGAAACGAGCAGTACTTC
CASSLSGRNEQYF
>TRBJ1-5|TRBV5-4|NA|TRBD1
TGTGCCAGCAGCTACGACAGGGGACCCAATCAGCCCCAGCATTTT
CASSYDRGPNQPQHF
>TRBJ2-3|TRBV2|once|TRBD2
TGTGCCAGCAGTGAACGCGCGGGAGATGGAGATACGCAGTATTTT
CASSERAGDGDTQYF
>TRBJ1-4|TRBV19|NA|NA
TGTGCCAGTAGTACCTCGAGAGGGGCGAGCGGAGAAAAACTGTTTTTT
CASSTSRGASGEKLFF